This T cell receptor (beta chain) derives from a study of blood T cell repertoires in COVID-19. Libraries were prepared by immunoSEQ multiplex PCR; TCRdb keeps only in-frame clonotypes and omits some of them. This table has approximately 500,000 clones, approximately 88% appearing once. V trimming: 5 bases; J trimming: 6 bases; junction bases outside the gene matches: 5. The germline V gene encodes CDR1 SGHAT and CDR2 FQNNGV. This CDR3 has 14 amino acids. Sequenced: peripheral blood. The TCR comes from a woman aged 45 to 65 with COVID-19, enrolled during active disease. The chain joins TRBV11-2 to TRBJ1-5, with 9 bases lining up with TRBD1. CDR3 sequence reads: CASSQTGGGQPQHF. The DNA for the CDR3 is TGTGCCAGCAGCCAAACAGGGGGCGGTCAGCCCCAGCATTTT.